The present TCR beta chain was sequenced within a study of read filtering for tumor transcriptome and immune sequencing. Turning to the study itself: TCR-mapped reads were about 3.5 to 10.27 million with IR-seq versus roughly 75 to 1,400 with RNA-seq. Study results and caveats: Approximately 80% of IR-seq clonotypes had one read, totaling 3% to 4% of reads; RNA-seq: 74.6% and 44.6%. Without single-read clonotypes, shared clonotype proportions correlated more between IR-seq and RNA-seq.

J lost 5 bases, V lost 3 bases, and 7 bases had no gene match. The CDR3 runs to 17 residues. Molecular barcoded adaptors covering alpha/delta and beta/gamma chains were used on approximately 400 ng RNA. In TCRdb, the reads were re-called with MiXCR into one record per CDR3 protein. The sample contains fewer than 90,000 distinct CDR3 sequences, 9% to 15% of which appear only once. This clonotype was picked up a small number of times. The antigen remains undetermined. Source material: a population of CD138-negative cells sorted from bone marrow. This clonotype was sampled from a donor at least 40 years old with multiple myeloma. The V and J genes are TRBV12-3 or TRBV12-4 and TRBJ2-3; 14 bases align to TRBD2. The CDR3 region has the DNA TGTGCCAGCAGTTTCAGGACTAGCGGGAGGAGGGGAGATACGCAGTATTTT. Translation gives CASSFRTSGRRGDTQYF.